Listed here are 27 T cell receptor beta chains from one sample, sequenced in a study of T cells in localized non-small cell lung cancer. Sequencing used immunoSEQ multiplex PCR; TCRdb keeps in-frame clones, though not all of them. This table holds fewer than 60,000 clones, about four fifths found once. The starting material was peripheral blood, obtained before any cancer treatment. These receptors all come from a female donor over 55 with stage II squamous cell lung carcinoma.

V usage is TRBV4-1 and J usage is TRBJ1-4; D is unclear. Trimming took off 1 base at V and 0 bases at J, with 12 bases between the two ends. Germline loops: CDR1 MGHRA, CDR2 YSYEKL. The CDR3 length is 17 residues. In DNA, the CDR3 is TGCGCCAGCAGCCAAGGCCCACGGGCTTCAACTAATGAAAAACTGTTTTTT. Translating gives CASSQGPRASTNEKLFF.

The chain combines TRBV6-5 with TRBJ1-5, with D maybe TRBD1 (6 bases). The germline CDR1 and CDR2 sequences are MNHEY and SVGAGI. The CDR3 has 15 amino acids. The V end was cut by 6 bases, the J end by 0 bases, with 12 bases between. CDR3 residues: CASSRTDPSNQPQHF. In nucleotides, the CDR3 is TGTGCCAGCAGCCGGACAGACCCTAGCAATCAGCCCCAGCATTTT.

V is TRBV7-9 and J is TRBJ1-1, with 7 bases lining up with TRBD1. The CDR3 is made up of 13 amino acids. J lost 6 bases, V lost 5 bases, and 6 bases had no gene match. Germline V lookup: CDR1 SEHNR, CDR2 FQNEAQ (reference sequence). Here the CDR3 reads CASSARQGAEAFF. In nucleotides, the CDR3 is TGTGCCAGCAGCGCGAGACAGGGTGCTGAAGCTTTCTTT.

This clone was detected only once. The J gene is TRBJ1-1, the V gene TRBV9; tentatively, D is TRBD1 (6 bases). CDR1 and CDR2 from the germline V gene are SGDLS and YYNGEE. This CDR3 contains 15 residues. Trimming cost V 4 bases and J 5 bases, with 18 bases left between them. The CDR3 here is CASSPVGGRGTEAFF. The CDR3 DNA reads as TGTGCCAGCAGCCCCGTGGGAGGGAGGGGGACTGAAGCTTTCTTT.

The J gene is TRBJ2-4, the V gene TRBV7-2; D not resolved. CDR3 size: 11 residues. Germline CDR1 and CDR2: SGHTA and FQGNSA. V gave up 5 bases and J gave up 13 bases, with 12 bases separating them. The CDR3 reads CASSRSQEQYF. The DNA of the CDR3 is TGTGCCAGCAGCAGAAGCCAGGAGCAGTACTTC. Based on the CDR3 plus reference TRBV7-2 and TRBJ2-4, the full variable domain is GAGVSQSPSNKVTEKGKDVELRCDPISGHTALYWYRQSLGQGLEFLIYFQGNSAPDKSGLPSDRFSAERTGGSVSTLTIQRTQQEDSAVYLCASSRSQEQYFGAGTRLSVL.

The CDR3 is CASSLAAGGATDTQYF. The CDR3 bases are TGTGCCAGCAGCTTAGCGGCGGGGGGGGCCACAGATACGCAGTATTTT. This rearrangement joins TRBV7-8 to TRBJ2-3, with 9 bases identical to TRBD2. V lost 0 bases and J lost 2; bases outside the gene matches: 3. This CDR3 spans 16 amino acids. Germline CDR1 and CDR2: SGHVS and FQNEAQ.

This clone was seen a few times. V usage is TRBV9 and J usage is TRBJ1-4; tentative D call: TRBD1 (5 bases). The germline V gene has CDR1 SGDLS and CDR2 YYNGEE. The V end lost 0 bases, the J end lost 8 bases, and 11 bases lay between the germline ends. The CDR3 covers 14 residues. In DNA form, the CDR3 reads TGTGCCAGCAGCGTAGGACTAGGGGACGAAAAACTGTTTTTT. Its protein is CASSVGLGDEKLFF.

The V gene is TRBV6-4, the J gene TRBJ1-2; no firm D call. There are 15 residues in the CDR3. CDR1 MRHNA and CDR2 SNTAGT come from the germline V gene. Trimming left V 3 bases short and J 8 bases short, with 19 bases between. The CDR3 spells CASSEKPDGPWGYTF. In nucleotides, the CDR3 is TGTGCCAGCAGTGAAAAGCCTGACGGCCCCTGGGGCTACACCTTC.

This chain links TRBV7-9 with TRBJ2-2; a possible D gene is TRBD2 (5 bases). The length of the CDR3 is 16 residues. Germline values: CDR1 SEHNR, CDR2 FQNEAQ (reference sequence). The V and J ends lost 4 bases and 1 base respectively, with 13 bases between them. This chain's CDR3 is CASSYPQRMNTGELFF. The CDR3 DNA is TGTGCCAGCAGCTACCCCCAGCGGATGAACACCGGGGAGCTGTTTTTT.

This clone has a handful of counts. The rearrangement joins TRBV4-1 to TRBJ1-1; a possible D gene is TRBD1 (6 bases). The length of the CDR3 is 15 residues. V gave up 0 bases and J gave up 3 bases, with 11 bases separating them. Germline V CDR1 and CDR2: MGHRA, YSYEKL. The CDR3: CASSQDLQGYTEAFF. CDR3 nucleotide sequence: TGCGCCAGCAGCCAAGATCTACAGGGCTACACTGAAGCTTTCTTT.

The chain carries TRBV5-6 and TRBJ2-7, with 12 bases that match TRBD1. The CDR3 contains 15 residues. Unmatched junction bases numbered 6, after V lost 3 bases and J lost 5 bases. Per germline, CDR1 SGHDT and CDR2 YYEEEE. CDR3 loop: CASSWGQGAFHEQYF. CDR3 nucleotides: TGTGCCAGCAGCTGGGGACAGGGGGCCTTCCACGAGCAGTACTTC.

The chain links TRBV9 to TRBJ2-2; D remains ambiguous. This CDR3 region has 14 residues. From germline, CDR1 is SGDLS and CDR2 YYNGEE. Trimming pared 4 bases from V and 2 bases from J, leaving 9 bases between. CDR3 protein: CASSPHFNTGELFF. In DNA form, the CDR3 reads TGTGCCAGCAGCCCCCATTTTAACACCGGGGAGCTGTTTTTT.

There are a few counts of this clone. This chain links TRBV19 with TRBJ2-5; D is undetermined. In germline, CDR1 is LNHDA, CDR2 SQIVND (reference sequence). Trimming stripped 1 base from V and 1 base from J, with 10 bases between. The CDR3 is 15 residues long. The CDR3 sequence is CASSIVNSRQETQYF. CDR3 bases: TGTGCCAGTAGTATAGTCAACAGCCGCCAAGAGACCCAGTACTTC.

The chain carries TRBV23-1 and TRBJ2-1; D not certain. TRBV23-1 qualifies as an ORF whose function is uncertain. The CDR3 runs 19 residues. V shed 0 bases and J shed 0 bases, with 18 bases lying between them. CDR3 bases: TGCGCCAGCAGTCAATCGGGCCCCCCTGGGCCGAGCTCCTACAATGAGCAGTTCTTC. It codes for CASSQSGPPGPSSYNEQFF.

The chain employs TRBV6-5 and TRBJ1-1; 7 nucleotides match TRBD1. V shed 5 bases, J shed 4 bases, and the junction held 4 bases outside the gene matches. There are 13 residues in the CDR3. Germline V gene data show CDR1 as MNHEY and CDR2 as SVGAGI. CDR3 region: CASSKQGTTEAFF. CDR3 DNA sequence: TGTGCCAGCAGTAAACAGGGGACCACTGAAGCTTTCTTT.

V gene TRBV25-1 combines with J gene TRBJ1-1; D might be TRBD1 (5 bases). The CDR3 loop spans 13 amino acids. V gave up 8 bases and J gave up 1 base, with 11 bases separating them. CDR1 is MGHDK and CDR2 is SYGVNS in the germline V gene. The CDR3 here is CASWGTENTEAFF. Written as DNA, the CDR3 is TGTGCCAGCTGGGGGACGGAGAACACTGAAGCTTTCTTT.

The sample holds one count of this clone. This chain joins TRBV5-4 and TRBJ1-3; D gene unclear. This CDR3 is 17 amino acids long. The germline CDR1 and CDR2 sequences are SGHNT and YYREEE (reference sequence). The ends were cut back, 0 bases at V and 0 bases at J, with 13 bases in the middle. CDR3 amino acids: CASSLDPIGRSGNTIYF. Written as DNA, the CDR3 is TGTGCCAGCAGCTTGGACCCTATCGGACGCTCTGGAAACACCATATATTTT.

The J gene is TRBJ2-3, the V gene TRBV7-2; 10 bases align to TRBD2. There are 15 residues in the CDR3. Unmatched junction bases numbered 5, after V lost 2 bases and J lost 6 bases. The germline V gene has CDR1 SGHTA and CDR2 FQGNSA. Here the CDR3 DNA reads TGTGCCAGCAGCTTAAGCGGGGGGGAAGTGGATACGCAGTATTTT. It yields the protein CASSLSGGEVDTQYF.

The gene calls are TRBV2 and TRBJ2-5; D not certain. The CDR3 has 15 amino acids. Germline values: CDR1 SNHLY, CDR2 FYNNEI. Trimming cost V 0 bases and J 5 bases, with 13 bases left between them. CDR3 DNA: TGTGCCAGCAGTGAAGCGAGCGAATCCCGGGAGACCCAGTACTTC. Its translation: CASSEASESRETQYF.

V is TRBV6-4 and J is TRBJ1-5; D is unresolved. In germline, CDR1 is MRHNA, CDR2 SNTAGT. V was pared by 11 bases and J by 0 bases, with 20 bases between. The CDR3 is 16 residues long. CDR3 coding DNA: TGTGCCGGTTACAACCGACGGAGGTATAGCAATCAGCCCCAGCATTTT. Amino acids: CAGYNRRRYSNQPQHF.

The CDR3 loop is CATRDSFNEQFF. In nucleotides, the CDR3 is TGTGCCACTCGAGACTCTTTCAATGAGCAGTTCTTC. This chain uses TRBV19 with TRBJ2-1; D is undetermined. The CDR3 spans 12 residues. The germline V and J ends were trimmed by 10 bases and 6 bases, with 13 bases remaining between them. Germline assignment: CDR1 LNHDA and CDR2 SQIVND (reference sequence).

V is TRBV2 and J is TRBJ1-2; the D gene is possibly TRBD1 (6 bases). V dropped 0 bases and J dropped 8 bases, with 16 bases sitting between them. CDR1 SNHLY and CDR2 FYNNEI come from the germline V gene. CDR3 size: 15 residues. CDR3 sequence (DNA): TGTGCCAGCAGTGAAGCGAAAGGGGGGACACGGGGCTACACCTTC. Its protein product is CASSEAKGGTRGYTF. The full variable domain, completed using reference TRBV2 and TRBJ1-2, is EPEVTQTPSHQVTQMGQEVILRCVPISNHLYFYWYRQILGQKVEFLVSFYNNEISEKSEIFDDQFSVERPDGSNFTLKIRSTKLEDSAMYFCASSEAKGGTRGYTFGSGTRLTVV.

This sequence joins TRBV7-2 and TRBJ2-3, with 8 bases matching TRBD1. The V and J ends lost 4 bases and 0 bases, in that order; junction bases with no gene match: 9. The CDR3 totals 17 residues. The germline CDR1 and CDR2 sequences are SGHTA and FQGNSA. CDR3 protein: CASSYMGQVPSTDTQYF. The DNA for the CDR3 is TGTGCCAGCAGCTACATGGGACAGGTCCCTAGCACAGATACGCAGTATTTT.

This chain links TRBV6-6 with TRBJ1-5; D may be TRBD1 (5 bases). Germline CDR1 reads MNHNY; CDR2 reads SVGAGI (reference sequence). The germline V and J ends were trimmed by 2 bases and 4 bases, with 9 bases remaining between them. CDR3 length: 14 residues. This chain's CDR3 is CASSYLQGNQPQHF. CDR3 coding DNA: TGTGCCAGCAGTTACCTTCAGGGTAATCAGCCCCAGCATTTT.

This chain connects TRBV5-1 to TRBJ2-5, with 9 positions matching TRBD1. The V and J ends lost 3 bases and 0 bases, in that order; junction bases with no gene match: 12. Germline values: CDR1 SGHRS, CDR2 YFSETQ. CDR3 length: 18 residues. CDR3 loop: CASSSNHPGQGYQETQYF. The CDR3 DNA reads as TGCGCCAGCAGCTCGAACCACCCGGGACAGGGTTACCAAGAGACCCAGTACTTC.

This chain links TRBV2 with TRBJ2-5; the D gene could be TRBD1 or TRBD2 (6 bases each). Deletions cut 6 bases from V and 7 bases from J, with 15 bases between. The CDR3 length is 13 residues. Germline CDR1 and CDR2: SNHLY and FYNNEI. CDR3 in DNA: TGTGCCAGCAGCCTCGGGGGCCCGGGGACCCAGTACTTC. Protein product: CASSLGGPGTQYF.

The J gene is TRBJ1-2, the V gene TRBV9; TRBD1 might be the D (5 bases). Per the germline V gene, CDR1 is SGDLS and CDR2 is YYNGEE. The V gene lost 0 bases and the J gene lost 6 bases, with 12 bases spanning the gap. This CDR3 contains 14 residues. This CDR3 reads CASSVVPGSDGYTF. For the CDR3, the DNA is TGTGCCAGCAGCGTAGTGCCAGGGTCCGATGGCTACACCTTC.